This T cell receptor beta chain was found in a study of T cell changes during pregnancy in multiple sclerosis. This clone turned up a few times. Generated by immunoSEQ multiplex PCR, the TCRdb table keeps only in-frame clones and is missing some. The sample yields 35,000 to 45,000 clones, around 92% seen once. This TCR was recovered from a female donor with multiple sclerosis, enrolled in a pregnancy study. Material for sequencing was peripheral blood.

This CDR3 is CASSEAWNTEAFF. The CDR3 DNA sequence: TGCGCCAGCAGTGAGGCGTGGAACACTGAAGCTTTCTTT. The J gene is TRBJ1-1, the V gene TRBV10-1; D remains unclear. V was trimmed by 2 bases and J by 1 base, leaving 5 bases between them. The CDR3 length is 13 residues. CDR1 and CDR2 from the germline V gene are WNHNN and SYGVQD (reference sequence).